The 32 T cell receptor beta chains presented below share a single source sample, sequenced in a study of PD-L1 blockade in urothelial cancer. Indicated time point: pretreatment peripheral blood. Assay: immunoSEQ multiplex PCR; the TCRdb copy retains only in-frame clones and omits some. The sample has approximately 51,000 clones; around 83% are singletons. Sample: PBMCs, taken around atezolizumab (anti-PD-L1) treatment. Receptors were obtained from a man aged 55 to 70 with urothelial cancer.

The V call is TRBV2, the J call TRBJ2-7, with D maybe TRBD1 (5 bases). CDR1 is SNHLY and CDR2 is FYNNEI in the germline V gene. The CDR3 covers 13 residues. V was cut by 2 bases and J by 3 bases, with 8 bases left in between. CDR3 in amino acids: CASSEIGDYEQYF. The CDR3 DNA is TGTGCCAGCAGTGAAATAGGGGACTACGAGCAGTACTTC.

The chain is built from TRBV2 and TRBJ2-3; TRBD2 is a possible D gene (5 bases). Between the trimmed V and J ends, which lost 1 base and 4 bases, there was a span of 15 bases. This CDR3 comprises 16 residues. The germline CDR1 and CDR2 sequences are SNHLY and FYNNEI. The DNA of the CDR3 is TGTGCCAGCAGTGAAGTAAGCGGCAGATCCGCAGATACGCAGTATTTT. Amino acid sequence: CASSEVSGRSADTQYF.

V usage is TRBV5-1 and J usage is TRBJ2-1; 9 nucleotides align to TRBD2. This CDR3 contains 14 residues. The junction had 7 bases not matched to a gene; V was cut back by 4 bases and J by 8 bases. Germline V gives CDR1 SGHRS, CDR2 YFSETQ. Here the CDR3 DNA reads TGCGCCAGCAGCCGGAGCGGGGGGATCGATGAGCAGTTCTTC. Encoded protein: CASSRSGGIDEQFF.

The chain couples TRBV11-2 to TRBJ1-4; perhaps TRBD1 as D (5 bases). CDR3 length equals 14 residues. V lost 2 bases to trimming and J lost 6 bases, with 10 bases between them. The germline V gene encodes CDR1 SGHAT and CDR2 FQNNGV. As DNA, the CDR3 is TGTGCCAGCAGCTTAACAGGTGGCTATGAAAAACTGTTTTTT. The encoded protein is CASSLTGGYEKLFF. The full variable domain, rest sourced from reference TRBV11-2 and TRBJ1-4, is EAGVAQSPRYKIIEKRQSVAFWCNPISGHATLYWYQQILGQGPKLLIQFQNNGVVDDSQLPKDRFSAERLKGVDSTLKIQPAKLEDSAVYLCASSLTGGYEKLFFGSGTQLSVL.

This clone has only a few counts. One end of the junction does not line up with germline, which may come from a read error. The V and J genes are TRBV4-2 and TRBJ2-3; D may be TRBD2 (5 bases). The CDR3 is 13 residues long. The germline CDR1 and CDR2 sequences are LGHNA and YNFKEQ. For the CDR3, the DNA is TGTGCCAGCAGCCAAGATCCACTTAGCGAGAGGAATTTT. Its protein is CASSQDPLSERNF.

The chain links TRBV7-2 to TRBJ2-3; D is perhaps TRBD1 (6 bases). Germline V gives CDR1 SGHTA, CDR2 FQGNSA. V was cut by 5 bases and J by 1 base, with 10 bases left in between. The CDR3 sequence is 14 residues long. CDR3 bases: TGTGCCAGCAGCCGCGCAGGGGGCACAGATACGCAGTATTTT. The encoded protein is CASSRAGGTDTQYF.

As DNA, the CDR3 is TGTGCCAGCAGCGTTAGTTTTACCGGGGAGCTGTTTTTT. It translates to CASSVSFTGELFF. V is TRBV2 and J is TRBJ2-2, with D unresolved. V gave up 6 bases and J gave up 5 bases, with 10 bases separating them. This CDR3 region has 13 residues. Germline assignment: CDR1 SNHLY and CDR2 FYNNEI. Using reference TRBV2 and TRBJ2-2 for the parts outside the CDR3, the full variable domain is EPEVTQTPSHQVTQMGQEVILRCVPISNHLYFYWYRQILGQKVEFLVSFYNNEISEKSEIFDDQFSVERPDGSNFTLKIRSTKLEDSAMYFCASSVSFTGELFFGEGSRLTVL.

This rearrangement joins TRBV7-9 to TRBJ1-3, with D possibly matching TRBD1 (5 bases). This CDR3 is 16 amino acids long. Germline V gene sequence: CDR1 SEHNR, CDR2 FQNEAQ (reference sequence). Trimming removed 3 bases at V and 2 bases at J, with 14 bases between. As DNA, the CDR3 is TGTGCCAGCAGCTTTGCGTCTGCAGGGACTGGAAACACCATATATTTT. It translates to CASSFASAGTGNTIYF.

The V and J genes are TRBV30 and TRBJ2-2; TRBD1 aligns across 8 bases. This CDR3 spans 15 amino acids. After removal of 6 bases from V and 7 bases from J, the junction contained 13 bases not matched to a gene. Germline loops: CDR1 GTSNPN, CDR2 SVGIG (reference sequence). The CDR3 is CACPKGQGRSGELFF. The CDR3 DNA sequence: TGTGCCTGCCCGAAAGGACAGGGACGTAGCGGGGAGCTGTTTTTT. Full variable domain (remainder filled in from reference TRBV30 and TRBJ2-2): SQTIHQWPATLVQPVGSPLSLECTVEGTSNPNLYWYRQAAGRGLQLLFYSVGIGQISSEVPQNLSASRPQDRQFILSSKKLLLSDSGFYLCACPKGQGRSGELFFGEGSRLTVL.

This chain uses TRBV6-5 with TRBJ1-5, with 7 positions matching TRBD1. Germline CDR1 MNHEY, CDR2 SVGAGI. The CDR3 extends over 14 amino acids. V shed 5 bases, J shed 5 bases, and the junction held 6 bases outside the gene matches. CDR3 bases: TGTGCCAGCAGTCCGGGACAGTATCATCAGCCCCAGCATTTT. It is translated as CASSPGQYHQPQHF.

This sequence joins TRBV5-1 and TRBJ2-3; D is perhaps TRBD1 (5 bases). The germline V and J ends were trimmed by 0 bases and 1 base, with 9 bases remaining between them. The germline gives CDR1 SGHRS, CDR2 YFSETQ. The CDR3 totals 15 residues. CDR3 sequence: CASSLALGGTDTQYF. The CDR3, as DNA: TGCGCCAGCAGCTTGGCCTTAGGGGGCACAGATACGCAGTATTTT.

This chain links TRBV5-5 with TRBJ1-2; no clear D gene. The V gene lost 1 base and the J gene lost 1 base, with 8 bases spanning the gap. This CDR3 is built from 14 residues. CDR1 is SGHKS, CDR2 YYEKEE, per germline (reference sequence). The CDR3 is CASSLYVSNYGYTF. CDR3 coding DNA: TGTGCCAGCAGCTTGTATGTGAGTAACTATGGCTACACCTTC.

This clone came up once. This chain connects TRBV5-6 to TRBJ2-5, with 7 bases identical to TRBD1. CDR1 is SGHDT, CDR2 YYEEEE, per germline. The CDR3 runs to 16 residues. V was pared by 0 bases and J by 4 bases, with 9 bases of the junction left unmatched. CDR3 loop: CASSLVGGTVLETQYF. Written as DNA, the CDR3 is TGTGCCAGCAGCTTGGTGGGTGGGACAGTGCTAGAGACCCAGTACTTC. The full variable domain, in which reference TRBV5-6 and TRBJ2-5 provide the parts outside the CDR3, is DAGVTQSPTHLIKTRGQQVTLRCSPKSGHDTVSWYQQALGQGPQFIFQYYEEEERQRGNFPDRFSGHQFPNYSSELNVNALLLGDSALYLCASSLVGGTVLETQYFGPGTRLLVL.

The genes are TRBV29-1 and TRBJ1-3; D is unclear. Trimming removed 3 bases at V and 2 bases at J, with 11 bases between. Germline V CDR1 and CDR2: SQVTM, ANQGSEA. The CDR3 loop spans 14 amino acids. CDR3 amino acids: CSVDPQSAGNTIYF. CDR3 sequence (DNA): TGCAGCGTTGACCCTCAAAGCGCTGGAAACACCATATATTTT.

The chain combines TRBV5-1 with TRBJ1-1, with TRBD1 identical over 8 bases. This CDR3 contains 14 residues. V lost 3 bases and J lost 6; bases outside the gene matches: 7. CDR1 is SGHRS and CDR2 is YFSETQ in the germline V gene. The DNA of the CDR3 is TGCGCCAGCAGCTCTACCGGGACAGGCTCTGAAGCTTTCTTT. It translates to CASSSTGTGSEAFF.

The genes are TRBV4-2 and TRBJ2-1; TRBD1 agrees at 8 bases. CDR3 size: 16 residues. J gave up 0 bases and V 1 base, and 2 bases lay outside the gene matches. Germline CDR1 LGHNA, CDR2 YNFKEQ. CDR3 region: CASSQAGTGSYNEQFF. The DNA of the CDR3 is TGTGCCAGCAGCCAAGCCGGGACAGGCTCCTACAATGAGCAGTTCTTC.

The V and J genes are TRBV5-1 and TRBJ2-7, with D possibly TRBD2 on 7 matching bases. Germline V gives CDR1 SGHRS, CDR2 YFSETQ. The CDR3 runs to 18 residues. V lost 2 bases and J lost 4, with 25 bases in between. The CDR3 here is CASSFSGGNRASSYEQYF. The CDR3 DNA reads as TGCGCCAGCAGCTTCTCGGGGGGAAACAGGGCCTCCTCTTACGAGCAGTACTTC.

The V call is TRBV5-6, the J call TRBJ2-2; no reliable D call. Germline assignment: CDR1 SGHDT and CDR2 YYEEEE. This CDR3 has 13 residues. The V gene lost 0 bases and the J gene lost 8 bases, with 8 bases spanning the gap. The chain's CDR3 is CASSLASGGELFF. The CDR3 DNA sequence: TGTGCCAGCAGCTTGGCCTCCGGGGGGGAGCTGTTTTTT.

The chain recombines TRBV6-5 with TRBJ1-5, with D perhaps matching TRBD1 (5 bases). Germline CDR1 reads MNHEY; CDR2 reads SVGAGI. The CDR3 runs 14 residues. Trimming removed 6 bases at V and 4 bases at J, with 13 bases between. The CDR3 bases are TGTGCCAGCAGCCAGGACATGTTTAATCAGCCCCAGCATTTT. Translating it yields CASSQDMFNQPQHF.

The J gene is TRBJ2-3, the V gene TRBV11-3; D might be TRBD2 (6 bases). The germline V gene has CDR1 SGHNT and CDR2 YENEEA. The CDR3 extends over 13 amino acids. V was shortened by 1 base and J by 8 bases, with 10 bases between the two germline ends. The CDR3 DNA sequence: TGTGCCAGCAGCTTAGGGGGGGAGGCTACGCAGTATTTT. Amino acid sequence: CASSLGGEATQYF. The full variable domain, its missing parts supplied by reference TRBV11-3 and TRBJ2-3, is EAGVVQSPRYKIIEKKQPVAFWCNPISGHNTLYWYLQNLGQGPELLIRYENEEAVDDSQLPKDRFSAERLKGVDSTLKIQPAELGDSAVYLCASSLGGEATQYFGPGTRLTVL.

This chain links TRBV5-1 with TRBJ1-4; 10 nucleotides align to TRBD1. Trimming removed 2 bases from V and 6 bases from J; junction bases left unmatched: 7. In germline, CDR1 is SGHRS, CDR2 YFSETQ. The CDR3 runs to 16 residues. The CDR3 DNA is TGCGCCAGCAGCTTCGGACAGGGGGTTTTTGATGAAAAACTGTTTTTT. Its translation is CASSFGQGVFDEKLFF.

V gene TRBV19 combines with J gene TRBJ1-1, with 9 bases fitting TRBD1. V lost 4 bases and J lost 0; bases outside the gene matches: 6. The CDR3 loop spans 16 amino acids. Per the germline V gene, CDR1 is LNHDA and CDR2 is SQIVND (reference sequence). CDR3 sequence (DNA): TGTGCCAGTAGTAGCGTCAGACAGGGGGTGAACACTGAAGCTTTCTTT. It yields the protein CASSSVRQGVNTEAFF.

J is TRBJ2-1 and V is TRBV5-6; 8 positions match TRBD2. Germline values: CDR1 SGHDT, CDR2 YYEEEE. CDR3 length: 16 residues. With 4 bases clipped from V and 5 bases from J, the junction kept 11 bases outside the gene matches. CDR3: CASSRTGTRMHNEQFF. The DNA for the CDR3 is TGTGCCAGCAGCCGAACCGGGACTAGAATGCACAATGAGCAGTTCTTC.

The chain links TRBV5-4 to TRBJ1-2; 12 nucleotides agree with TRBD1. The germline V gene has CDR1 SGHNT and CDR2 YYREEE (reference sequence). The CDR3 consists of 17 residues. V gave up 3 bases and J gave up 8 bases; unmatched junction bases: 14. CDR3 in DNA: TGTGCCAGCAGCTCCTTCCGGGACAGGGGGCCGGGGGGAGGCTACACCTTC. It yields the protein CASSSFRDRGPGGGYTF.

The chain has TRBV5-4 and TRBJ2-7; D might be TRBD2 (5 bases). The CDR3 consists of 13 residues. Germline V CDR1 and CDR2: SGHNT, YYREEE (reference sequence). The V end was cut by 0 bases, the J end by 6 bases, with 10 bases between. The CDR3 is CASSLAGVPEQYF. The CDR3 DNA reads TGTGCCAGCAGCTTGGCCGGGGTACCCGAGCAGTACTTC.

Here the CDR3 reads CATSRSGGTDTQYF. Here the CDR3 DNA reads TGCGCCACTTCACGTAGCGGAGGCACAGATACGCAGTATTTT. The J gene is TRBJ2-3, the V gene TRBV23-1; possibly TRBD2 for D (6 bases). TRBV23-1 is labeled an ORF, and its function is uncertain. Trimming took off 10 bases at V and 1 base at J, with 15 bases between the two ends. This CDR3 comprises 14 residues.

This chain uses TRBV7-9 with TRBJ1-1; no clear D. Per the germline V gene, CDR1 is SEHNR and CDR2 is FQNEAQ (reference sequence). The CDR3 has 13 residues. V was pared by 3 bases and J by 2 bases, with 7 bases between. The CDR3 protein is CASSFYRNTEAFF. For the CDR3, the DNA is TGTGCCAGCAGCTTCTATAGAAACACTGAAGCTTTCTTT.

CDR3 sequence (DNA): TGTGCCAGCAGCCGAACGATGGACAGGGTTTCACCCCTCCACTTT. This translates into CASSRTMDRVSPLHF. This sequence joins TRBV5-6 and TRBJ1-6, with 8 bases identical to TRBD1. Per germline, CDR1 SGHDT and CDR2 YYEEEE. The CDR3 has 15 amino acids. Trimming removed 4 bases from V and 9 bases from J; junction bases left unmatched: 9.

The chain carries TRBV18 and TRBJ2-3; D is undetermined. V lost 5 bases, J lost 0 bases, and 6 bases lay in between. The CDR3 is 13 amino acids. The germline V gene encodes CDR1 KGHSH and CDR2 LQKENI. The CDR3 nucleotides are TGTGCCAGCTCATCCATTAGCACAGATACGCAGTATTTT. It specifies CASSSISTDTQYF. Filled out from reference TRBV18 and TRBJ2-3, the complete variable domain reads NAGVMQNPRHLVRRRGQEARLRCSPMKGHSHVYWYRQLPEEGLKFMVYLQKENIIDESGMPKERFSAEFPKEGPSILRIQQVVRGDSAAYFCASSSISTDTQYFGPGTRLTVL.

This clone was counted a few times. The chain's CDR3 is CASSSTLQGRAFF. CDR3 nucleotides: TGTGCCAGCAGTTCCACTTTGCAAGGGAGAGCTTTCTTT. The J gene is TRBJ1-1, the V gene TRBV6-5; D is unclear. The V gene lost 4 bases and the J gene lost 10 bases, with 16 bases spanning the gap. The CDR3 is 13 amino acids. In germline, CDR1 is MNHEY, CDR2 SVGAGI.

The chain links TRBV7-2 to TRBJ2-1; 10 bases are shared with TRBD2. J gave up 6 bases and V 2 bases, and 4 bases lay outside the gene matches. There are 15 residues in the CDR3. Per the germline V gene, CDR1 is SGHTA and CDR2 is FQGNSA. CDR3 loop: CASSLSGGAFNEQFF. The CDR3 nucleotides are TGTGCCAGCAGCTTAAGCGGGGGGGCCTTCAATGAGCAGTTCTTC.

CDR3 sequence reads: CASSQDSEVSPLHF. The DNA for the CDR3 is TGCGCCAGCAGCCAAGATAGCGAGGTCTCACCCCTCCACTTT. The chain recombines TRBV4-1 with TRBJ1-6, with D unclear. Germline loops: CDR1 MGHRA, CDR2 YSYEKL. The CDR3 spans 14 residues. Trimming removed 0 bases at V and 10 bases at J, with 10 bases between.